This passage covers 28 T cell receptor beta chains from one sample sequenced in a study of T-cell reconstitution after alpha-beta-depleted transplantation in children. Unique molecular identifiers were incorporated into the prepared TCRbeta library. One entry per CDR3 protein, called by TCRdb with MiXCR from the PCR reads. The table lists 440,000 or so distinct CDR3 sequences, roughly a tenth of them singletons. Sequencing was performed on PBMCs from the stem cell graft donor, taken from the stem cell graft. The receptors come from a human donor who donated a stem cell graft to a child with acute myeloid leukemia.

V and J are TRBV5-1 and TRBJ2-5, with D unresolved. This CDR3 region has 14 residues. Trimming shortened V by 4 bases and J by 2 bases, and 12 bases separated the two germline ends. The germline V gene has CDR1 SGHRS and CDR2 YFSETQ. CDR3 nucleotides: TGCGCCAGCAGCCCCATTAGGCGACAAGAGACCCAGTACTTC. Residues: CASSPIRRQETQYF.

This clonotype has just a few counts. The gene calls are TRBV9 and TRBJ2-2, with D perhaps matching TRBD2 (5 bases). Germline V gene data show CDR1 as SGDLS and CDR2 as YYNGEE. The CDR3 runs 15 residues. V lost 4 bases, J lost 3 bases, and 13 bases lay in between. CDR3: CASSNTSLDTGELFF. Written as DNA, the CDR3 is TGTGCCAGCAGCAATACTAGTTTGGACACCGGGGAGCTGTTTTTT. Drawing the rest from reference TRBV9 and TRBJ2-2, the complete variable domain is DSGVTQTPKHLITATGQRVTLRCSPRSGDLSVYWYQQSLDQGLQFLIQYYNGEERAKGNILERFSAQQFPDLHSELNLSSLELGDSALYFCASSNTSLDTGELFFGEGSRLTVL.

This clonotype has more than one count but fewer than ten. As DNA, the CDR3 is TGCAGCGCCCCGGGACAGGGAGACACCGGGGAGCTGTTTTTT. Its translation: CSAPGQGDTGELFF. The J gene is TRBJ2-2, the V gene TRBV29-1; 9 nucleotides line up with TRBD1. The CDR3 consists of 14 residues. Losses at the gene ends were 7 bases for V and 3 bases for J; bases not matched to a gene: 6. Germline V gives CDR1 SQVTM, CDR2 ANQGSEA.

There are a few counts of this clonotype. The chain uses TRBV5-1 and TRBJ2-7, with unresolved D. CDR1 and CDR2 (germline): SGHRS, YFSETQ. Trimming took off 0 bases at V and 3 bases at J, with 10 bases between the two ends. This CDR3 contains 14 residues. In nucleotides, the CDR3 is TGCGCCAGCAGCTTGGACCCCGGCGGCTACGAGCAGTACTTC. Encoded protein: CASSLDPGGYEQYF.

The chain combines TRBV6-2 or TRBV6-3 with TRBJ2-5; no clear D gene. CDR3 length: 13 residues. Germline CDR1 is MNHEY and CDR2 is SVGEGT. Trimming left V 4 bases short and J 5 bases short, with 11 bases between. DNA of the CDR3: TGTGCCAGCAGTTCAGTTCTGGGGGAGACCCAGTACTTC. This sequence encodes CASSSVLGETQYF.

The rearrangement links TRBV19 to TRBJ2-7, with a possible D match to TRBD1 (6 bases). The CDR3 totals 14 residues. Deletions cut 10 bases from V and 3 bases from J, with 19 bases between. CDR1 and CDR2 (germline): LNHDA, SQIVND (reference sequence). Here the CDR3 reads CATTTGFGVYEQYF. The CDR3 bases are TGTGCCACTACTACAGGGTTTGGGGTCTACGAGCAGTACTTC.

This clonotype occurred a few times. This sequence joins TRBV5-1 and TRBJ2-5; tentatively, D is TRBD1 or TRBD2 (5 bases each). V dropped 4 bases and J dropped 4 bases, with 14 bases sitting between them. This CDR3 comprises 14 residues. The germline gives CDR1 SGHRS, CDR2 YFSETQ. The CDR3 protein is CASSPGTVTETQYF. CDR3 in DNA: TGCGCCAGCAGCCCCGGGACCGTTACAGAGACCCAGTACTTC.

This clonotype was seen a few times. The V gene is TRBV29-1, the J gene TRBJ2-5; D remains ambiguous. Germline V gene data show CDR1 as SQVTM and CDR2 as ANQGSEA. The CDR3 runs 12 residues. The germline V and J ends were trimmed by 3 bases and 1 base, with 6 bases remaining between them. CDR3 residues: CSVDKTQETQYF. CDR3 sequence (DNA): TGCAGCGTTGACAAGACCCAAGAGACCCAGTACTTC.

This clonotype showed up just a few times. The CDR3 here is CSASPTGPINNEQFF. The CDR3 region has the DNA TGCAGTGCTAGCCCTACCGGGCCAATCAACAATGAGCAGTTCTTC. The J gene is TRBJ2-1, the V gene TRBV20-1; D unresolved. Germline loops: CDR1 DFQATT, CDR2 SNEGSKA (reference sequence). This CDR3 spans 15 amino acids. V lost 3 bases and J lost 5, with 17 bases in between.

This clonotype has a count of ten or more. The chain links TRBV5-1 to TRBJ2-5, with a possible D match to TRBD1 (5 bases). The germline CDR1 and CDR2 sequences are SGHRS and YFSETQ. V lost 0 bases and J 3 bases, leaving 9 bases between the germline ends. The CDR3 runs 14 residues. CDR3 DNA sequence: TGCGCCAGCAGCTTGGGCCAGGGTGAAGAGACCCAGTACTTC. Translated: CASSLGQGEETQYF.

The chain couples TRBV3-1 to TRBJ2-7; 7 nucleotides line up with TRBD2. Trimming took 1 base from V and 2 from J; bases not matched to a gene: 11. Per the germline V gene, CDR1 is LGHDT and CDR2 is YNNKEL (reference sequence). CDR3 size: 17 residues. The CDR3: CASSQGVIGGRAYEQYF. As DNA, the CDR3 is TGTGCCAGCAGCCAAGGGGTCATTGGGGGGAGGGCCTACGAGCAGTACTTC.

V and J are TRBV12-3 or TRBV12-4 and TRBJ1-6; 8 nucleotides line up with TRBD1. This CDR3 region has 14 residues. V shed 6 bases, J shed 7 bases, and the junction held 5 bases outside the gene matches. The CDR3 sequence is CASSRTGWNSPLHF. In DNA, the CDR3 is TGTGCCAGCAGCCGGACAGGGTGGAATTCACCCCTCCACTTT.

This clonotype appeared a few times. V gene TRBV4-1 combines with J gene TRBJ2-2; D uncertain. CDR1 is MGHRA and CDR2 is YSYEKL in the germline V gene. Trimming cost V 3 bases and J 5 bases, with 4 bases left between them. This CDR3 region has 12 residues. The CDR3 reads CASSQDTGELFF. In DNA form, the CDR3 reads TGCGCCAGCAGCCAGGATACCGGGGAGCTGTTTTTT.

The chain couples TRBV12-3 or TRBV12-4 to TRBJ2-3, with 7 nucleotides matching TRBD1. V lost 4 bases to trimming and J lost 4 bases; unmatched junction nucleotides: 5. The length of the CDR3 is 14 residues. CDR3 sequence: CASSWTGPADTQYF. CDR3 DNA: TGTGCCAGCAGTTGGACAGGTCCTGCAGATACGCAGTATTTT.

About this clonotype itself: This may be a read error: a much more frequent sequence differs by one nucleotide. This chain links TRBV9 with TRBJ2-7; D gene unclear. The V gene's germline CDR1 is SGDLS and CDR2 YYNGEE. The CDR3 loop spans 14 amino acids. This CDR3 reads CASSPSVRADEHYF. CDR3 nucleotide sequence: TGTGCCAGCAGCCCCTCCGTACGGGCGGACGAGCACTACTTC.

This clonotype was detected only a few times. This chain connects TRBV12-3 or TRBV12-4 to TRBJ1-1, with D uncertain. Deletions cut 6 bases from V and 7 bases from J, with 12 bases between. The CDR3 is made up of 12 amino acids. This CDR3 is CASRTTAREAFF. The CDR3 nucleotides read TGTGCCAGCAGGACCACAGCCCGTGAAGCTTTCTTT.

The rearrangement links TRBV4-2 to TRBJ2-7; the D call may be TRBD1 or TRBD2 (7 bases each). The V gene lost 1 base and the J gene lost 3 bases, with 16 bases spanning the gap. This CDR3 region has 16 residues. Germline V gene sequence: CDR1 LGHNA, CDR2 YNFKEQ. CDR3 in amino acids: CASSQGAQGGDYEQYF. CDR3 nucleotide sequence: TGTGCCAGCAGCCAAGGGGCGCAGGGGGGGGACTACGAGCAGTACTTC.

The chain recombines TRBV9 with TRBJ1-4; D ambiguous. Deletions cut 0 bases from V and 3 bases from J, with 9 bases between. The CDR3 length is 15 residues. Germline V gives CDR1 SGDLS, CDR2 YYNGEE. The CDR3 nucleotides read TGTGCCAGCAGCGTAGAAGGCGGATCTAATGAAAAACTGTTTTTT. Residues: CASSVEGGSNEKLFF.

The table lists this clonotype with a few counts. The rearrangement links TRBV29-1 to TRBJ1-2; the match to TRBD1 covers 7 bases. The V segment lost 6 bases and the J segment 2 bases; nucleotides outside the gene matches: 3. Germline CDR1 SQVTM, CDR2 ANQGSEA. This CDR3 is built from 12 residues. CDR3 bases: TGCAGCGTCTTACAGGGGAACTATGGCTACACCTTC. Amino acid sequence: CSVLQGNYGYTF. Using reference TRBV29-1 and TRBJ1-2 for the parts outside the CDR3, the full variable domain is SAVISQKPSRDICQRGTSLTIQCQVDSQVTMMFWYRQQPGQSLTLIATANQGSEATYESGFVIDKFPISRPNLTFSTLTVSNMSPEDSSIYLCSVLQGNYGYTFGSGTRLTVV.

This clonotype occurred a few times. The V and J genes are TRBV29-1 and TRBJ1-1, with D hard to call. CDR1 and CDR2 from the germline V gene are SQVTM and ANQGSEA. Trimming took 4 bases from V and 0 from J, leaving 6 bases between them. The CDR3 spans 12 residues. The CDR3 loop is CSVGRVNTEAFF. The DNA of the CDR3 is TGCAGCGTTGGTAGGGTGAACACTGAAGCTTTCTTT. Filled out from reference TRBV29-1 and TRBJ1-1, the complete variable domain reads SAVISQKPSRDICQRGTSLTIQCQVDSQVTMMFWYRQQPGQSLTLIATANQGSEATYESGFVIDKFPISRPNLTFSTLTVSNMSPEDSSIYLCSVGRVNTEAFFGQGTRLTVV.

This clonotype occurred a few times. The gene calls are TRBV7-2 and TRBJ1-2; 7 bases line up with TRBD1. The germline CDR1 and CDR2 sequences are SGHTA and FQGNSA. V trimming: 5 bases; J trimming: 3 bases; junction bases outside the gene matches: 3. The CDR3 sequence is 13 residues long. The CDR3 nucleotides are TGTGCCAGCAGCGCCGGGACAGACTATGGCTACACCTTC. Translated: CASSAGTDYGYTF.

The chain recombines TRBV18 with TRBJ2-1; D gene uncertain. The V end lost 3 bases, the J end lost 0 bases, and 12 bases lay between the germline ends. From germline, CDR1 is KGHSH and CDR2 LQKENI. The CDR3 loop spans 16 amino acids. CDR3 in DNA: TGTGCCAGCTCACCGTTCAGCATGAGCTCCTACAATGAGCAGTTCTTC. It translates to CASSPFSMSSYNEQFF.

This clonotype was counted a few times. V and J are TRBV9 and TRBJ2-7, with 7 bases matching TRBD2. Germline V gene data show CDR1 as SGDLS and CDR2 as YYNGEE. CDR3 length: 15 residues. V shed 4 bases, J shed 1 base, and the junction held 8 bases outside the gene matches. CDR3 sequence: CASSPQAGTSYEQYF. CDR3 DNA: TGTGCCAGCAGCCCGCAAGCGGGAACGTCCTACGAGCAGTACTTC.

The sample holds many counts of this clonotype. The chain links TRBV6-1 to TRBJ1-1, with D perhaps matching TRBD1 (5 bases). CDR1 is MNHNS, CDR2 SASEGT, per germline. This CDR3 has 14 amino acids. With 5 bases removed from V and 0 bases from J, the gap between germline ends came to 10 bases. The CDR3 sequence is CASSTGLLNTEAFF. In DNA, the CDR3 is TGTGCCAGCAGTACGGGACTCCTGAACACTGAAGCTTTCTTT.

This clonotype was detected a few times. The CDR3 DNA follows: TGTGCCAGCAGTACGCCTTGGGAAATACCTAGCACAGATACGCAGTATTTT. It codes for CASSTPWEIPSTDTQYF. This rearrangement joins TRBV12-3 or TRBV12-4 to TRBJ2-3; D gene unclear. Trimming stripped 5 bases from V and 0 bases from J, with 18 bases between. The CDR3 is made up of 17 amino acids.

This clonotype has a handful of counts. The chain joins TRBV20-1 to TRBJ1-1; the D gene is possibly TRBD1 (6 bases). Looked up from germline, CDR1 is DFQATT and CDR2 is SNEGSKA (reference sequence). The CDR3 contains 12 residues. The DNA for the CDR3 is TGCAGCACTCAAGGCAGGGGCACTGAAGCTTTCTTT. This encodes CSTQGRGTEAFF.

V usage is TRBV5-6 and J usage is TRBJ2-1; D uncertain. CDR1 is SGHDT, CDR2 YYEEEE, per germline. Between the trimmed V and J ends, which lost 3 bases and 12 bases, there was a span of 22 bases. CDR3 length: 15 amino acids. The CDR3 sequence: CASSSRFRVDLGQFF. The CDR3 nucleotides are TGTGCCAGCAGCTCCCGTTTCCGGGTGGATCTAGGGCAGTTCTTC.

The chain carries TRBV3-1 and TRBJ1-3, with no clear D. V was clipped by 4 bases and J by 2 bases, with 6 bases between them. In germline, CDR1 is LGHDT, CDR2 YNNKEL (reference sequence). There are 13 residues in the CDR3. Written as DNA, the CDR3 is TGTGCCAGCAGCCTGAGAACTGGAAACACCATATATTTT. As protein: CASSLRTGNTIYF.